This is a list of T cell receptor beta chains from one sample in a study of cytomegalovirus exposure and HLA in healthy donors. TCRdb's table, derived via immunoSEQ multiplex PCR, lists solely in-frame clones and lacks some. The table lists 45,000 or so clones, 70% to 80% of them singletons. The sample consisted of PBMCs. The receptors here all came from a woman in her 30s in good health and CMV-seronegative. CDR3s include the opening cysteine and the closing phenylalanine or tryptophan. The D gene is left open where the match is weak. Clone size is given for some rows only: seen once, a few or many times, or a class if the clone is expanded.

CDR3nt: TGTGCCAGCGCTCTCCGGGACAGGGTTATCAGAGGCTACACCTTC
CDR3aa: CASALRDRVIRGYTF
abundance: NA
v_gene: TRBV2
d_gene: TRBD1
j_gene: TRBJ1-2

CDR3nt: TGCAGACTAACGCGGGAGTCCACAGATACGCAGTATTTT
CDR3aa: CRLTRESTDTQYF
abundance: NA
v_gene: TRBV29-1
d_gene: TRBD2
j_gene: TRBJ2-3

CDR3nt: TGTGCCAGCAGCCGACAGGGGCCCTCCTACAATGAGCAGTTCTTC
CDR3aa: CASSRQGPSYNEQFF
abundance: NA
v_gene: TRBV11-3
d_gene: TRBD1
j_gene: TRBJ2-1

CDR3nt: TGTGCCAGCAGCTTCCGGGGTGGGCCTGATACGCAGTATTTT
CDR3aa: CASSFRGGPDTQYF
abundance: NA
v_gene: TRBV7-8
d_gene: NA
j_gene: TRBJ2-3

CDR3nt: TGCGCCGTAAAGGGGGGACAGGGGGACAATGAGCAGTTCTTC
CDR3aa: CAVKGGQGDNEQFF
abundance: NA
v_gene: TRBV5-1
d_gene: TRBD1
j_gene: TRBJ2-1

CDR3nt: TGTGCCAGTGAGGGGGGGACCACAGATACGCAGTATTTT
CDR3aa: CASEGGTTDTQYF
abundance: NA
v_gene: TRBV6-1
d_gene: NA
j_gene: TRBJ2-3

CDR3nt: TGCGCCAGCAGCCGGCCGTCTTCTTCAAGCGGTCCCTACGAGCAGTACTTC
CDR3aa: CASSRPSSSSGPYEQYF
abundance: NA
v_gene: TRBV10-1
d_gene: NA
j_gene: TRBJ2-7

CDR3nt: TGTGCCAGCAGCTTTCTAGGGGTCCAGCCCCAGCATTTT
CDR3aa: CASSFLGVQPQHF
abundance: NA
v_gene: TRBV7-8
d_gene: NA
j_gene: TRBJ1-5

CDR3nt: TGTGCCTGGCATTTAGCGGGCACCTACGAGCAGTACTTC
CDR3aa: CAWHLAGTYEQYF
abundance: NA
v_gene: TRBV30
d_gene: TRBD2
j_gene: TRBJ2-7

CDR3nt: TGCAGCGCCACTCGACAGGGCATTCTGGAGCAGTACTTC
CDR3aa: CSATRQGILEQYF
abundance: few
v_gene: TRBV29-1
d_gene: TRBD1
j_gene: TRBJ2-7

CDR3nt: TGTGCCAGCCCGGGACAGTTCTACGAGCAGTACTTC
CDR3aa: CASPGQFYEQYF
abundance: NA
v_gene: TRBV7-2
d_gene: TRBD1
j_gene: TRBJ2-7

CDR3nt: TGTGCCAGCAGTGTGACTAGCGGGAGGGTCGTCAATGAGCAGTTCTTC
CDR3aa: CASSVTSGRVVNEQFF
abundance: few
v_gene: TRBV6-1
d_gene: TRBD2
j_gene: TRBJ2-1

CDR3nt: TGTGCCAGCAGCCTCTCCTCTGACAGGGTACACTCATACAATGAGCAGTTCTTC
CDR3aa: CASSLSSDRVHSYNEQFF
abundance: NA
v_gene: TRBV7-7
d_gene: TRBD1
j_gene: TRBJ2-1

CDR3nt: TGCGCCAGCAGCCTAGACAGGGACTATGGCTACACCTTC
CDR3aa: CASSLDRDYGYTF
abundance: NA
v_gene: TRBV5-1
d_gene: TRBD1
j_gene: TRBJ1-2

CDR3nt: TGTGCCAGCAGCGTAGACAGCCATCATGAAAAACTGTTTTTT
CDR3aa: CASSVDSHHEKLFF
abundance: few
v_gene: TRBV9
d_gene: NA
j_gene: TRBJ1-4

CDR3nt: TGTGCCAGCAGCCAAGACGCTAGCCCTACGCAGTATTTT
CDR3aa: CASSQDASPTQYF
abundance: NA
v_gene: TRBV4-2
d_gene: NA
j_gene: TRBJ2-3

CDR3nt: TGTGCCAGCAGCTATACAGGGAAAGGGGGCAATCAGCCCCAGCATTTT
CDR3aa: CASSYTGKGGNQPQHF
abundance: NA
v_gene: TRBV13
d_gene: NA
j_gene: TRBJ1-5

CDR3nt: TGTGCCTGGAGACGGACTTTGGATTCGGCCCAGCATTTT
CDR3aa: CAWRRTLDSAQHF
abundance: NA
v_gene: TRBV30
d_gene: NA
j_gene: TRBJ1-5

CDR3nt: TGTGCCAGTAGTATCGGCAGGGGGAATTCACCCCTCCACTTT
CDR3aa: CASSIGRGNSPLHF
abundance: NA
v_gene: TRBV19
d_gene: TRBD1
j_gene: TRBJ1-6

CDR3nt: TGTGCCAGCAGCTTAGAGCGCCCTCAGCCCCAGCATTTT
CDR3aa: CASSLERPQPQHF
abundance: NA
v_gene: TRBV7-8
d_gene: NA
j_gene: TRBJ1-5

CDR3nt: TGTGCCAGCAGTTCCGGAGGGATCCTTCCTATCGAGCAGTACTTC
CDR3aa: CASSSGGILPIEQYF
abundance: NA
v_gene: TRBV27
d_gene: NA
j_gene: TRBJ2-7

CDR3nt: TGCGCCAGCAGCCAAGGGCCTATAAGTCCCAGGCCGAACACCGGGGAGCTGTTTTTT
CDR3aa: CASSQGPISPRPNTGELFF
abundance: few
v_gene: TRBV4-1
d_gene: NA
j_gene: TRBJ2-2

CDR3nt: TGTGCCAGTGGGGACAGGGGATCCTACGAGCAGTACTTC
CDR3aa: CASGDRGSYEQYF
abundance: few
v_gene: TRBV6-5
d_gene: TRBD1
j_gene: TRBJ2-7

CDR3nt: TGTGCCAGCAGCTTGGTAGGGGGCACTTACAATGAGCAGTTCTTC
CDR3aa: CASSLVGGTYNEQFF
abundance: few
v_gene: TRBV5-6
d_gene: TRBD1
j_gene: TRBJ2-1

CDR3nt: TGTGCCTGGAGTACAGTAACCCCCGGTGGCACAGATACGCAGTATTTT
CDR3aa: CAWSTVTPGGTDTQYF
abundance: NA
v_gene: TRBV30
d_gene: NA
j_gene: TRBJ2-3

CDR3nt: TGTGCCAGCAGTGAAGCCGGGTATCGGCAAGAGACCCAGTACTTC
CDR3aa: CASSEAGYRQETQYF
abundance: NA
v_gene: TRBV25-1
d_gene: NA
j_gene: TRBJ2-5

CDR3nt: TGTGCCAGCAGTCTAGCCGGCAGGACTGACTATGGCTACACCTTC
CDR3aa: CASSLAGRTDYGYTF
abundance: NA
v_gene: TRBV28
d_gene: NA
j_gene: TRBJ1-2

CDR3nt: TGTGCCAGCAGTGAAAGCTCGGGGACTAGTGGGTTTAGTGAGCAGTACTTC
CDR3aa: CASSESSGTSGFSEQYF
abundance: NA
v_gene: TRBV2
d_gene: TRBD2
j_gene: TRBJ2-7

CDR3nt: TGTGCCTGGAGTAAGGGAGCTAACTATGGCTACACCTTC
CDR3aa: CAWSKGANYGYTF
abundance: few
v_gene: TRBV30
d_gene: NA
j_gene: TRBJ1-2

CDR3nt: TGTGCCAGCAGTGGCCTACAAGAGACCCAGTACTTC
CDR3aa: CASSGLQETQYF
abundance: NA
v_gene: TRBV2
d_gene: NA
j_gene: TRBJ2-5

CDR3nt: TGCGCCAGCAGCTTGTGGGCGCGTTCTGGGGCCAACGTCCTGACTTTC
CDR3aa: CASSLWARSGANVLTF
abundance: few
v_gene: TRBV5-1
d_gene: NA
j_gene: TRBJ2-6

CDR3nt: TGTGCCTGGACCCGCCCGGTAGCCACAGATACGCAGTATTTT
CDR3aa: CAWTRPVATDTQYF
abundance: few
v_gene: TRBV30
d_gene: NA
j_gene: TRBJ2-3

CDR3nt: TGTGCCAGCACTAGGGAGGGCACTGAAGCTTTCTTT
CDR3aa: CASTREGTEAFF
abundance: few
v_gene: TRBV19
d_gene: NA
j_gene: TRBJ1-1

CDR3nt: TGTGCCAGTAGTATGGATGGCGGGTTGAACACTGAAGCTTTCTTT
CDR3aa: CASSMDGGLNTEAFF
abundance: NA
v_gene: TRBV19
d_gene: NA
j_gene: TRBJ1-1

CDR3nt: TGTGCCATCAGTGAGTCGGGCGGGAGTGAAGCTTTCTTT
CDR3aa: CAISESGGSEAFF
abundance: few
v_gene: TRBV10-3
d_gene: NA
j_gene: TRBJ1-1

CDR3nt: TGTGCCAGCAGGGCGGGGGAGGGCAATCAGCCCCAGCATTTT
CDR3aa: CASRAGEGNQPQHF
abundance: NA
v_gene: TRBV2
d_gene: NA
j_gene: TRBJ1-5

CDR3nt: TGTGCCACCAGCACCCCGGGACTAGCGGGGGGCCGCTACGAGCAGTACTTC
CDR3aa: CATSTPGLAGGRYEQYF
abundance: NA
v_gene: TRBV15
d_gene: TRBD2
j_gene: TRBJ2-7

CDR3nt: TGTGCCAGCAGTGAAACCGGAGCTACTCCGGGCTACACCTTC
CDR3aa: CASSETGATPGYTF
abundance: NA
v_gene: TRBV6-4
d_gene: NA
j_gene: TRBJ1-2

CDR3nt: TGTGCCAGCAGCCAGAGGTCTGGGGCCAACGTCCTGACTTTC
CDR3aa: CASSQRSGANVLTF
abundance: NA
v_gene: TRBV7-9
d_gene: NA
j_gene: TRBJ2-6

CDR3nt: TGTGCCAGCAGCCTCGACAGGGCCCTCTACGAGCAGTACTTC
CDR3aa: CASSLDRALYEQYF
abundance: NA
v_gene: TRBV2
d_gene: TRBD1
j_gene: TRBJ2-7

CDR3nt: TGTGCCAGCAGCCTCAGGGGCTCGGGTCAGCCCCAGCATTTT
CDR3aa: CASSLRGSGQPQHF
abundance: NA
v_gene: TRBV5-8
d_gene: NA
j_gene: TRBJ1-5

CDR3nt: TGTGCCAGCAGCTCCACAGGGGACGAGCAGTACTTC
CDR3aa: CASSSTGDEQYF
abundance: few
v_gene: TRBV7-9
d_gene: TRBD1
j_gene: TRBJ2-7

CDR3nt: TGTGCCAGCAGCTTAGGAGACGTCGGGGGTGAGCAGTTCTTC
CDR3aa: CASSLGDVGGEQFF
abundance: few
v_gene: TRBV7-8
d_gene: NA
j_gene: TRBJ2-1

CDR3nt: TGTGCCTGGAGTCCTAGGGACTTACTTCTCTTC
CDR3aa: CAWSPRDLLLF
abundance: NA
v_gene: TRBV30
d_gene: NA
j_gene: TRBJ2-1

CDR3nt: TGCAGCGTGCGGCAGGGTGGGGGGAATCTGGGCGAGCAGTACTTC
CDR3aa: CSVRQGGGNLGEQYF
abundance: NA
v_gene: TRBV29-1
d_gene: NA
j_gene: TRBJ2-7

CDR3nt: TGCGCCAGCAAGGAGGTGTCGGGACAAGAGACCCAGTACTTC
CDR3aa: CASKEVSGQETQYF
abundance: once
v_gene: TRBV5-1
d_gene: NA
j_gene: TRBJ2-5

CDR3nt: TGTGCCAGCACGCAGGGGCGGGATTCACCCCTCCACTTT
CDR3aa: CASTQGRDSPLHF
abundance: NA
v_gene: TRBV6-5
d_gene: NA
j_gene: TRBJ1-6

CDR3nt: TGTGCCAGCAGTTTGCCGGGAAACCAAGAGACCCAGTACTTC
CDR3aa: CASSLPGNQETQYF
abundance: NA
v_gene: TRBV28
d_gene: NA
j_gene: TRBJ2-5

CDR3nt: TGTGCCAGCAGCTACGGGACACACTCTGGAAACACCATATATTTT
CDR3aa: CASSYGTHSGNTIYF
abundance: few
v_gene: TRBV5-4
d_gene: NA
j_gene: TRBJ1-3

CDR3nt: TGCAGCGTGGCAGGGCTGATGAACACTGAAGCTTTCTTT
CDR3aa: CSVAGLMNTEAFF
abundance: NA
v_gene: TRBV29-1
d_gene: NA
j_gene: TRBJ1-1